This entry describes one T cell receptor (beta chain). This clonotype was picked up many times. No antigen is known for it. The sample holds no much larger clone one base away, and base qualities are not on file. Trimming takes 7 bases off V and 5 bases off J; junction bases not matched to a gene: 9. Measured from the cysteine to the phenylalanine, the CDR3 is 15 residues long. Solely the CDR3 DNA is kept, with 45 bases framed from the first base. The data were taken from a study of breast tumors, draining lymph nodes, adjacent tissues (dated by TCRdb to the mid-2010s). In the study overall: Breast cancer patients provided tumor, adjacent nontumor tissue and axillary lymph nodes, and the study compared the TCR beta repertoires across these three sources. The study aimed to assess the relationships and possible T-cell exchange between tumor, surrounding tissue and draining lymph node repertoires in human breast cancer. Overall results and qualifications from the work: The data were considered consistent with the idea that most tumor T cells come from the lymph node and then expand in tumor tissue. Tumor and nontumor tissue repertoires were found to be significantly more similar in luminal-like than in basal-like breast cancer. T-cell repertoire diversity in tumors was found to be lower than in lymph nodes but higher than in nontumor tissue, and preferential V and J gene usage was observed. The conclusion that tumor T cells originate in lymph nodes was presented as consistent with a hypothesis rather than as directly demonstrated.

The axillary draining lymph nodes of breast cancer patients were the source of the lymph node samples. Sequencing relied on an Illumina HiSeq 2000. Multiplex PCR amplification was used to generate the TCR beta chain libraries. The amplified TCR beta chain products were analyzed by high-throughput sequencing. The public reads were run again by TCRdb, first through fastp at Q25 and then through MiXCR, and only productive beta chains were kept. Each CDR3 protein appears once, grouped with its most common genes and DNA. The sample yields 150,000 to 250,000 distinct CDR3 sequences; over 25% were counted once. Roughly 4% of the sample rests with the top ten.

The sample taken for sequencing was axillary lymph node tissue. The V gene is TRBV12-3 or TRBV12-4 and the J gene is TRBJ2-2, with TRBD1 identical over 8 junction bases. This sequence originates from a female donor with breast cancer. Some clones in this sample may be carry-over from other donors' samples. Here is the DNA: TGTGCCAGCACCTTAGGACAGGGCGGAACCGGGGAGCTGTTTTTT. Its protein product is CASTLGQGGTGELFF.